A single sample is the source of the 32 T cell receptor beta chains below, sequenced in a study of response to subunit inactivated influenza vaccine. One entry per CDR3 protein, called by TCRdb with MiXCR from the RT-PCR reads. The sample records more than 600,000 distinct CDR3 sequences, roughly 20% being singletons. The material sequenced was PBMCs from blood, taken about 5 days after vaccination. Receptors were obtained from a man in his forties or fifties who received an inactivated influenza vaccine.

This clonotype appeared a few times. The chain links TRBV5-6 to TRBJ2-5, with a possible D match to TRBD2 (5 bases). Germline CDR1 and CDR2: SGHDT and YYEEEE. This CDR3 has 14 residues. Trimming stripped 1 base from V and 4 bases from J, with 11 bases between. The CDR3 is CASSLPRGIETQYF. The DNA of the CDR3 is TGTGCCAGCAGCTTGCCACGGGGTATAGAGACCCAGTACTTC.

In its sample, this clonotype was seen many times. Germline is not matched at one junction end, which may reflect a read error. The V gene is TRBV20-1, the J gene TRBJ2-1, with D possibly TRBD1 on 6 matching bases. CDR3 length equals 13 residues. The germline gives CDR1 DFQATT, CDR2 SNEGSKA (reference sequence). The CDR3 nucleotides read TGCAGTGCGAGAGGGGGCTCCTACAATGAGCAGTTCTTC. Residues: CSARGGSYNEQFF.

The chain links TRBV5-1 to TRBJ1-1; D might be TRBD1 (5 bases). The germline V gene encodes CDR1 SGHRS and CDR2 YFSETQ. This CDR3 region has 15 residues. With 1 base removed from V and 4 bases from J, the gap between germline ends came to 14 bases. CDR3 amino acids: CASSLRTGRGTEAFF. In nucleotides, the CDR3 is TGCGCCAGCAGCTTGAGGACGGGAAGGGGCACTGAAGCTTTCTTT.

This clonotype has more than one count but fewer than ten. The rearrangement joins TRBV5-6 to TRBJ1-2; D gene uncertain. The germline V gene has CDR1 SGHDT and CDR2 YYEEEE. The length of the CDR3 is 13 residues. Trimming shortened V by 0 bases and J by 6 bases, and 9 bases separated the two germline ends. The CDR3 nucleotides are TGTGCCAGCAGCTTGGTGGGTACACATGGCTACACCTTC. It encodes CASSLVGTHGYTF. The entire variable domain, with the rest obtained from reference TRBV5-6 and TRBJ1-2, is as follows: DAGVTQSPTHLIKTRGQQVTLRCSPKSGHDTVSWYQQALGQGPQFIFQYYEEEERQRGNFPDRFSGHQFPNYSSELNVNALLLGDSALYLCASSLVGTHGYTFGSGTRLTVV.

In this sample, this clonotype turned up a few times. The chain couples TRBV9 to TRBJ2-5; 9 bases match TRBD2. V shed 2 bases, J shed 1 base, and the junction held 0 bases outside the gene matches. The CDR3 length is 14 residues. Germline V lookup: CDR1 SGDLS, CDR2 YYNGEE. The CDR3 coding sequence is TGTGCCAGCAGCGTTAGCGGGAGCCAAGAGACCCAGTACTTC. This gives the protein CASSVSGSQETQYF.

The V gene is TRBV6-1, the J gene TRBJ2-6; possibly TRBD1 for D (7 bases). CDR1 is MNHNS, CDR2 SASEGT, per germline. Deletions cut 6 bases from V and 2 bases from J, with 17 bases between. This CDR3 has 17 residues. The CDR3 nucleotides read TGTGCCAGCAGAGGGGGGACAGAATATACTGGGGCCAACGTCCTGACTTTC. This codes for CASRGGTEYTGANVLTF.

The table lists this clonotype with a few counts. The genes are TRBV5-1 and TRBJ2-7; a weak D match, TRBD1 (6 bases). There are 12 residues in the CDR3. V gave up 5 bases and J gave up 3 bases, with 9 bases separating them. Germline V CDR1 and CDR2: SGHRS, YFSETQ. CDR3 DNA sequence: TGCGCCAGCAGACAACAGGGCTACGAGCAGTACTTC. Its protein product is CASRQQGYEQYF.

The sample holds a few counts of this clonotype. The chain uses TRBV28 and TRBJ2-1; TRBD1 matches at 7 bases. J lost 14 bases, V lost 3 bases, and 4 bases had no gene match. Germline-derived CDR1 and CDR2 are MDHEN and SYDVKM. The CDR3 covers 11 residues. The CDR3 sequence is CASSFGQGEFF. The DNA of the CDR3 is TGTGCCAGCAGTTTTGGGCAGGGGGAGTTCTTC.

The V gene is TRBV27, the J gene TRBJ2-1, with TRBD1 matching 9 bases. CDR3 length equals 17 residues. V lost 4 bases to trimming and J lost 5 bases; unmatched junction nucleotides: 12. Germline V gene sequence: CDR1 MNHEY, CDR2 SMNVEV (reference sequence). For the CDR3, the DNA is TGTGCCAGCAGTTCGCCGACAGGGGGTCTACGGCACAATGAGCAGTTCTTC. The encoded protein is CASSSPTGGLRHNEQFF.

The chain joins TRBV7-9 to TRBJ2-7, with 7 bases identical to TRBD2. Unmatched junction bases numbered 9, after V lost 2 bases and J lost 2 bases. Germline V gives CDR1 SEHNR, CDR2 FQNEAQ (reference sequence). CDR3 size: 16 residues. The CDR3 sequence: CASSLKGTGGTYEQYF. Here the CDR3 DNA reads TGTGCCAGCAGCTTAAAGGGAACGGGGGGAACCTACGAGCAGTACTTC.

The CDR3 DNA follows: TGTGCCAGCAGTGAATCGGGACGGCAAGAGACCCAGTACTTC. Encoded protein: CASSESGRQETQYF. The chain recombines TRBV6-1 with TRBJ2-5; tentatively, D is TRBD1 or TRBD2 (5 bases each). The germline gives CDR1 MNHNS, CDR2 SASEGT. The CDR3 sequence is 14 residues long. Trimming took off 2 bases at V and 2 bases at J, with 9 bases between the two ends.

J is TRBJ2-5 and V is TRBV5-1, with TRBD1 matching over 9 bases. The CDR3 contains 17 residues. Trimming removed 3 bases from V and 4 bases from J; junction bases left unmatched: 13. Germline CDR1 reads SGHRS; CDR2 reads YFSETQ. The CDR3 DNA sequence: TGCGCCAGCAGCTGGAATACCGGGACAGGGCCAGGAGAGACCCAGTACTTC. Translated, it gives CASSWNTGTGPGETQYF.

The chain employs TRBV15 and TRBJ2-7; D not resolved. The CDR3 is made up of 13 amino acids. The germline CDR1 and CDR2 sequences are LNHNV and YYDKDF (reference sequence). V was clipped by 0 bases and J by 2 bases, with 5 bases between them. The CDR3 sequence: CATSRDRTYEQYF. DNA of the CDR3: TGTGCCACCAGCAGAGATCGAACCTACGAGCAGTACTTC. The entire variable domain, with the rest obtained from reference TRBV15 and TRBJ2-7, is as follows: DAMVIQNPRYQVTQFGKPVTLSCSQTLNHNVMYWYQQKSSQAPKLLFHYYDKDFNNEADTPDNFQSRRPNTSFCFLDIRSPGLGDTAMYLCATSRDRTYEQYFGPGTRLTVT.

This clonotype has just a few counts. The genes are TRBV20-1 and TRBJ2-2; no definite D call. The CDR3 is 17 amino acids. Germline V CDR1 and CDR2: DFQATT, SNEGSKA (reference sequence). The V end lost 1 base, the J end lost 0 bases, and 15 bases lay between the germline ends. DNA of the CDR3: TGCAGTGCTAGAGGCTTGAGGCAGGAAGCGAACACCGGGGAGCTGTTTTTT. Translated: CSARGLRQEANTGELFF.

The CDR3 region has the DNA TGTGCCACCAGTGACTCCGGGACATTACCATGGGGGCTCACAGATACGCAGTATTTT. Translated, it gives CATSDSGTLPWGLTDTQYF. The chain combines TRBV24-1 with TRBJ2-3, with D perhaps TRBD1 (6 bases). V was clipped by 4 bases and J by 2 bases, with 24 bases between them. CDR1 and CDR2 from the germline V gene are KGHDR and SFDVKD. This CDR3 contains 19 residues.

CDR3 sequence: CSARPIRSPREQYF. CDR3 DNA sequence: TGCAGTGCTAGGCCCATTCGCTCCCCCCGCGAGCAGTACTTC. This chain uses TRBV20-1 with TRBJ2-7; D is ambiguous. Trimming stripped 3 bases from V and 6 bases from J, with 18 bases between. This CDR3 comprises 14 residues. Per the germline V gene, CDR1 is DFQATT and CDR2 is SNEGSKA (reference sequence).

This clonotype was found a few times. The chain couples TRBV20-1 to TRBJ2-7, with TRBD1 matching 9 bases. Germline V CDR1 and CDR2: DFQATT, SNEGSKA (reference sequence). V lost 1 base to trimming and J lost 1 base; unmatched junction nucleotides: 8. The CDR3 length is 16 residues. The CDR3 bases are TGCAGTGCTAGAGCCTTACAGGGGGCGCAATCCTACGAGCAGTACTTC. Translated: CSARALQGAQSYEQYF.

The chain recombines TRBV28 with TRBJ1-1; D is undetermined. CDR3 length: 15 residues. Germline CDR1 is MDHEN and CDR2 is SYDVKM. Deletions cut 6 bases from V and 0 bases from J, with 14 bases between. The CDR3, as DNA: TGTGCCAGCAGAAAGCTGAGCAACCTGAACACTGAAGCTTTCTTT. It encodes CASRKLSNLNTEAFF.

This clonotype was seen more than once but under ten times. The CDR3 loop is CAIYSGSTDTQYF. CDR3 in DNA: TGTGCCATCTATAGCGGGAGCACAGATACGCAGTATTTT. The V call is TRBV10-3, the J call TRBJ2-3; 7 bases fit TRBD2. This CDR3 comprises 13 residues. With 8 bases clipped from V and 0 bases from J, the junction kept 2 bases outside the gene matches. The germline V gene encodes CDR1 ENHRY and CDR2 SYGVKD.

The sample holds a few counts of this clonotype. The CDR3 protein is CASSKGGASYEQYF. CDR3 bases: TGTGCCAGCAGCAAGGGCGGGGCATCCTACGAGCAGTACTTC. V is TRBV7-9 and J is TRBJ2-7; weak D call: TRBD2 (6 bases). Looked up from germline, CDR1 is SEHNR and CDR2 is FQNEAQ (reference sequence). The CDR3 spans 14 residues. V was cut by 5 bases and J by 1 base, with 12 bases left in between.

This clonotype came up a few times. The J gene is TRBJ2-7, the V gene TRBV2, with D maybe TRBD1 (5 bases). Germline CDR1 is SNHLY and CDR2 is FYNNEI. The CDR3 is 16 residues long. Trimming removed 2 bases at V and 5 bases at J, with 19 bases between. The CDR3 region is CASSERWQGPINEQYF. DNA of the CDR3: TGTGCCAGCAGTGAACGGTGGCAGGGTCCGATAAACGAGCAGTACTTC.

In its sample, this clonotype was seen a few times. Written as DNA, the CDR3 is TGTGCCAGCAGCCAAGATCCGGGACCCACTGAAGCTTTCTTT. Translation gives CASSQDPGPTEAFF. The chain is built from TRBV3-1 and TRBJ1-1; weak D call: TRBD1 (5 bases). V lost 0 bases and J 4 bases, leaving 9 bases between the germline ends. The CDR3 runs to 14 residues. Germline V gives CDR1 LGHDT, CDR2 YNNKEL (reference sequence).

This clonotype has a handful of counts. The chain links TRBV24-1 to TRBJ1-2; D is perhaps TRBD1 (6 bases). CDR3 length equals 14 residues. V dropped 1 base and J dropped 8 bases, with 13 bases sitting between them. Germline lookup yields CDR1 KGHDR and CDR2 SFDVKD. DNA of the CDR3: TGTGCCACCAGTGATTTCACAGGGATGGAAGGCTACACCTTC. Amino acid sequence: CATSDFTGMEGYTF.

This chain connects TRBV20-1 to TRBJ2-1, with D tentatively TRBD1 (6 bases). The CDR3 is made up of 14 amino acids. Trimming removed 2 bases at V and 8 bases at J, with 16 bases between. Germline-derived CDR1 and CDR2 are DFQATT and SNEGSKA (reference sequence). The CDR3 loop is CSARPPSTGYEQFF. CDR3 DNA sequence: TGCAGTGCTAGACCCCCATCCACAGGGTATGAGCAGTTCTTC.

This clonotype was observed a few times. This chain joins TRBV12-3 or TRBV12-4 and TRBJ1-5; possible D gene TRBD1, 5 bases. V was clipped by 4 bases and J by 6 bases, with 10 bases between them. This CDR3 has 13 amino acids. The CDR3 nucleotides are TGTGCCAGCAGTTATGGGACTGGTCAGCCCCAGCATTTT. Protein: CASSYGTGQPQHF.

The CDR3 here is CASSQVGQASYGYTF. The CDR3, as DNA: TGTGCCAGCAGCCAAGTGGGACAGGCATCCTATGGCTACACCTTC. This chain joins TRBV4-2 and TRBJ1-2, with 8 positions matching TRBD1. The V segment lost 1 base and the J segment 4 bases; nucleotides outside the gene matches: 5. The CDR3 runs to 15 residues. Germline V gene sequence: CDR1 LGHNA, CDR2 YNFKEQ.

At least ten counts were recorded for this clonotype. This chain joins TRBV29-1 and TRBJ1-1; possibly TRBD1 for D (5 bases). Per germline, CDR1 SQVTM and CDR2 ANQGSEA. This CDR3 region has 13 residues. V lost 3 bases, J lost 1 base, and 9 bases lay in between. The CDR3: CSVERGRNTEAFF. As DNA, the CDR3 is TGCAGCGTTGAGCGGGGGAGGAACACTGAAGCTTTCTTT.

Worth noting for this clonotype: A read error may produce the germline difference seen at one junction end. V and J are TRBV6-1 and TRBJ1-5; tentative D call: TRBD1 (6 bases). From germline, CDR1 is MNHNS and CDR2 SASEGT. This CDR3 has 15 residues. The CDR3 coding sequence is TGTGCCAGCAGGCAAACAGGGATTAGCAATCAGCCCCAGCGTTTT. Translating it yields CASRQTGISNQPQRF.

CDR3 protein: CASSHRQGADSPLHF. The CDR3 DNA reads as TGTGCCAGCAGCCACCGACAGGGGGCTGACTCACCCCTCCACTTT. The rearrangement uses TRBV4-2 and TRBJ1-6, with TRBD1 identical over 10 bases. CDR1 and CDR2 from the germline V gene are LGHNA and YNFKEQ. CDR3 length: 15 amino acids. The V and J ends lost 3 bases and 10 bases, in that order; junction bases with no gene match: 6.

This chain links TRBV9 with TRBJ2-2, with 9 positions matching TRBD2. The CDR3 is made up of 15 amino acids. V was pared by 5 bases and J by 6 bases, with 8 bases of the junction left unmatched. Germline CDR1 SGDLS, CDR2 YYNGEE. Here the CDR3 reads CASSGTAGGSGELFF. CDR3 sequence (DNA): TGTGCCAGCAGTGGGACTGCGGGAGGGTCCGGGGAGCTGTTTTTT.

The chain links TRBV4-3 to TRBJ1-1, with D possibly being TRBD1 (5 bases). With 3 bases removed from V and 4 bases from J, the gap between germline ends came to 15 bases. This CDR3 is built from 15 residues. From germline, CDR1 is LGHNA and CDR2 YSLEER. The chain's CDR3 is CASSQQSGGGTEAFF. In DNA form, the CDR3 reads TGCGCCAGCAGCCAGCAATCCGGGGGAGGCACTGAAGCTTTCTTT.

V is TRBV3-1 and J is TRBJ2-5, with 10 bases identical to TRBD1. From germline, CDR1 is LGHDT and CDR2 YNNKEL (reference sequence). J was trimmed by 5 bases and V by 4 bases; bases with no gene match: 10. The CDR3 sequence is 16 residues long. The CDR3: CASSPSTGGAWETQYF. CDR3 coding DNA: TGTGCCAGCAGCCCTTCGACAGGGGGCGCGTGGGAGACCCAGTACTTC.